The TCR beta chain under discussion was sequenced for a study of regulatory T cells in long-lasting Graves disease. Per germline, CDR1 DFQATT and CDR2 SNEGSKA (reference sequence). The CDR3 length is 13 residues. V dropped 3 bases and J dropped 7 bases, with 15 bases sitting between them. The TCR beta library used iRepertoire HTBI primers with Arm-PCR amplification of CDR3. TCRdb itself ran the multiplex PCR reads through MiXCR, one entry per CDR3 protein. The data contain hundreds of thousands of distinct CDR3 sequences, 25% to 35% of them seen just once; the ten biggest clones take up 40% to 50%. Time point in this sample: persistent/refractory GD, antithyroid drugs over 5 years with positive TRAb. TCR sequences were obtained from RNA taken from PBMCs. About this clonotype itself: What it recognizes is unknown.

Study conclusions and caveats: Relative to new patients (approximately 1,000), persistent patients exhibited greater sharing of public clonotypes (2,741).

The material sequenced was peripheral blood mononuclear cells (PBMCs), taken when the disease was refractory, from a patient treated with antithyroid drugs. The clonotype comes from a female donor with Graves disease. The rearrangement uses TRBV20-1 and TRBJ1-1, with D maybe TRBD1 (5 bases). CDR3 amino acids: CSASSGRGIEAFF. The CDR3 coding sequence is TGCAGTGCTAGTTCCGGGAGGGGAATTGAAGCTTTCTTT.